The rows below give T cell receptor beta chains drawn from one sample of a study of blood T cell repertoires in COVID-19. TCRdb keeps only in-frame clones here, not all; method: immunoSEQ multiplex PCR. The sample carries about 280,000 clones, 89% recorded once. The sequencing input was peripheral blood. These receptors were taken from a man aged 50-59 years with acute or convalescent COVID-19. The CDR3 runs from the conserved cysteine through the conserved F or W. The D gene is left open where the match is weak. Clone size is shown for a subset of rows, as once, few, many or a class of expanded clone.

size	V	J	D	CDR3	DNA
-	TRBV5-1	TRBJ2-5	-	CASSGGTVAKETQYF	TGCGCCAGCAGCGGCGGGACAGTGGCGAAAGAGACCCAGTACTTC
-	TRBV10-1	TRBJ1-2	-	CASQDFWDQGTLSDTF	TGCGCCAGCCAGGATTTTTGGGATCAGGGGACGCTTAGTGACACCTTC
-	TRBV5-1	TRBJ1-5	-	CASSLGGYSNQPQHF	TGCGCCAGCAGCTTGGGCGGGTATAGCAATCAGCCCCAGCATTTT
once	TRBV11-2	TRBJ2-3	-	CASSEMLGLGSDTQYF	TGTGCCAGCAGCGAGATGTTGGGCCTTGGCTCAGATACGCAGTATTTT
-	TRBV11-1	TRBJ2-2	-	CATKQGGRRTGELFF	TGTGCCACGAAGCAGGGGGGCCGTCGCACCGGGGAGCTGTTTTTT
-	TRBV10-3	TRBJ1-6	TRBD1	CAISEPRNDRGLVEDSPLHF	TGTGCCATCAGTGAGCCGCGGAATGACAGGGGGTTGGTCGAGGATTCACCCCTCCACTTT
-	TRBV3-1/TRBV3-2	TRBJ2-2	TRBD1	CASSRRQGGAGELFF	TGTGCCAGCAGCCGGCGACAGGGTGGGGCCGGGGAGCTGTTTTTT
once	TRBV29-1	TRBJ1-6	TRBD1	CSVGGTGNSPLHF	TGCAGCGTAGGTGGGACAGGGAATTCACCCCTCCACTTT
once	TRBV10-2	TRBJ1-1	-	CASRLNTEAFF	TGCGCCAGCAGACTTAACACTGAAGCTTTCTTT
-	TRBV2	TRBJ1-1	-	CASNQQGNTEAFF	TGTGCCAGCAACCAACAGGGGAACACTGAAGCTTTCTTT
-	TRBV14	TRBJ2-6	TRBD1	CASSPDRRLFSGANVLTF	TGTGCCAGCAGTCCGGACAGGAGGTTATTCTCTGGGGCCAACGTCCTGACTTTC
-	TRBV13	TRBJ2-7	TRBD2	CASSAPSGSPYEQYF	TGTGCCAGCAGCGCACCTAGCGGGTCGCCCTACGAGCAGTACTTC
-	TRBV12-5	TRBJ2-1	TRBD1	CASGLVQGGWANEQFF	TGTGCTAGTGGTTTGGTACAGGGGGGCTGGGCCAATGAGCAGTTCTTC
-	TRBV5-1	TRBJ2-1	-	CASRPEGDVNEQFF	TGCGCCAGCAGGCCCGAAGGGGATGTCAATGAGCAGTTCTTC
-	TRBV18	TRBJ2-2	TRBD1	CASSPAAGGTGELFF	TGTGCCAGCTCACCAGCGGCAGGGGGAACCGGGGAGCTGTTTTTT
few	TRBV5-1	TRBJ1-1	-	CASSFIPTGTNTEAFF	TGCGCCAGCAGCTTTATACCTACAGGGACGAACACTGAAGCTTTCTTT
-	TRBV18	TRBJ1-5	TRBD1	CASSPLQGAEQPQHF	TGTGCCAGCTCACCATTGCAGGGGGCAGAGCAGCCCCAGCATTTT
once	TRBV18	TRBJ1-4	-	CASSPGTSNEKLFF	TGTGCCAGCTCACCAGGGACAAGTAATGAAAAACTGTTTTTT
-	TRBV2	TRBJ2-5	TRBD1	CASRGGGETQYF	TGTGCCAGCAGAGGGGGCGGGGAGACCCAGTACTTC
-	TRBV28	TRBJ1-2	-	CASSLLREGAHYGYTF	TGTGCCAGCAGTTTACTTCGGGAGGGCGCCCACTATGGCTACACCTTC
-	TRBV9	TRBJ2-3	TRBD2	CASSEGSSGFFTDTQYF	TGTGCCAGCAGCGAGGGCTCTAGCGGATTTTTCACAGATACGCAGTATTTT
-	TRBV24-1	TRBJ2-2	-	CATSGRGTGELFF	TGTGCCACCAGTGGTCGAGGTACCGGGGAGCTGTTTTTT
few	TRBV18	TRBJ2-7	-	CASSPQGTYEQYF	TGTGCCAGCTCACCACAGGGGACTTACGAGCAGTACTTC
-	TRBV3-1/TRBV3-2	TRBJ2-1	-	CASSQDLAVDEQFF	TGTGCCAGCAGCCAAGATTTAGCGGTCGATGAGCAGTTCTTC
-	TRBV11-3	TRBJ2-7	-	CASSYDTSYEQYF	TGTGCCAGCAGCTACGACACCTCCTACGAGCAGTACTTC
-	TRBV19	TRBJ2-1	TRBD1	CASSIAGRGNNEQFF	TGTGCCAGTAGTATAGCCGGCAGGGGGAACAATGAGCAGTTCTTC
-	TRBV9	TRBJ1-3	-	CASSVGRFGVVGGAGNTIYF	TGTGCCAGCAGCGTAGGTCGCTTCGGGGTTGTGGGGGGTGCTGGAAACACCATATATTTT
-	TRBV18	TRBJ2-7	-	CASSSGGQAGEQYF	TGTGCCAGCTCATCGGGGGGACAGGCGGGTGAGCAGTACTTC
-	TRBV5-1	TRBJ1-6	TRBD1	CASSGGTERSSYNSPLHF	TGCGCCAGCAGCGGAGGGACAGAACGGAGCTCCTATAATTCACCCCTCCACTTT
-	TRBV6-5	TRBJ1-2	-	CASRLTQPGNYGYTF	TGTGCCAGCAGACTAACCCAGCCAGGGAACTATGGCTACACCTTC
once	TRBV10-1	TRBJ2-3	TRBD1	CASSRRGIGQGTQYF	TGCGCCAGCAGTCGCAGGGGGATTGGCCAGGGTACGCAGTATTTT
-	TRBV5-1	TRBJ1-2	TRBD1	CASSLGQGALDGYTF	TGCGCCAGCAGCTTGGGGCAGGGGGCTTTGGATGGCTACACCTTC
-	TRBV10-3	TRBJ2-1	-	CAIRQGDEQFF	TGTGCCATCAGACAGGGTGATGAGCAGTTCTTC
-	TRBV27	TRBJ1-2	-	CASSPLPQGDRGYTF	TGTGCCAGCAGTCCCCTGCCACAGGGAGATCGCGGCTACACCTTC
once	TRBV5-1	TRBJ1-1	TRBD1	CASSQTGLGNTEAFF	TGCGCCAGCAGCCAGACAGGGCTAGGGAACACTGAAGCTTTCTTT
-	TRBV9	TRBJ2-3	TRBD2	CASGRRGASTDTQYF	TGTGCCAGCGGGCGGCGGGGGGCTAGCACAGATACGCAGTATTTT
-	TRBV5-6	TRBJ2-7	-	CASSLGLADYEQYF	TGTGCCAGCAGCTTGGGGTTAGCGGATTACGAGCAGTACTTC
-	TRBV5-5	TRBJ2-2	TRBD1	CASSEKRDSSNTGELFF	TGTGCCAGCAGTGAGAAGAGGGACAGCTCGAACACCGGGGAGCTGTTTTTT
-	TRBV19	TRBJ1-2	TRBD1	CASSGDRGALYGYTF	TGTGCCAGTAGTGGTGACAGGGGAGCCCTATATGGCTACACCTTC
-	TRBV7-9	TRBJ1-5	TRBD1	CASSLGETGEQPQHF	TGTGCCAGCAGCTTAGGTGAGACAGGGGAGCAGCCCCAGCATTTT
-	TRBV29-1	TRBJ2-3	-	CSVEVAAGGDMDTQYF	TGCAGCGTTGAGGTGGCAGCCGGCGGGGATATGGATACGCAGTATTTT
-	TRBV5-4	TRBJ2-7	-	CASSFRGSYEQYF	TGTGCCAGCAGCTTTAGGGGGTCCTACGAGCAGTACTTC
once	TRBV6-5	TRBJ1-4	-	CATQRTVNEKLFF	TGTGCCACCCAGAGGACAGTCAATGAAAAACTGTTTTTT